The present TCR beta chain was sequenced within a study of T cells in Graves' hyperthyroidism and ophthalmopathy. This clonotype was recorded many times. Diagnosis rested on symptoms, serum thyroxine and TRAb, thyroid ultrasound, and orbital computed tomography. Unmatched junction bases numbered 6, after V lost 4 bases and J lost 3 bases. Per germline, CDR1 PRHDT and CDR2 FYEKMQ (reference sequence). The CDR3 runs to 14 residues. Amplification targeted TCR beta CDR3 regions from RNA transcripts. In the first-round RT-PCR of the TCR CDR3, the HTBI primer set was used. TCRdb re-called the multiplex PCR reads through MiXCR, storing one row per CDR3 protein. The sample yields 600,000 or so distinct CDR3 sequences, more than 13% seen once.

The TCR sequence derives from a young woman with Graves' ophthalmopathy. Sequenced material: blood. The rearrangement links TRBV13 to TRBJ2-7; 7 bases agree with TRBD1. CDR3 nucleotides: TGTGCCAGCAGCTCCGGGACAGCAGTCTACGAGCAGTACTTC. It translates to CASSSGTAVYEQYF.